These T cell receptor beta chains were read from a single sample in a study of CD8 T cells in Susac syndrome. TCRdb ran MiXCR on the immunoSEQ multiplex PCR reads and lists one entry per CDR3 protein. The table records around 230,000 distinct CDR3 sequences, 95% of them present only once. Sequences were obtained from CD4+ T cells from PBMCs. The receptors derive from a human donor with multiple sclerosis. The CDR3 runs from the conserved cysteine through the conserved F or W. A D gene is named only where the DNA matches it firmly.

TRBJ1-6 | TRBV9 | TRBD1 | CASSVGGRGNSPLHF
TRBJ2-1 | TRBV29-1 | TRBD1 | CSVGSTGSYNEQFF
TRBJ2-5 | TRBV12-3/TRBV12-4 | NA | CASSLIGYQETQYF
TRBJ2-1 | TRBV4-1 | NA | CASSQDVTPSHEQFF
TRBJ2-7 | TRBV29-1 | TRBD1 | CSVEPDRGTYEQYF
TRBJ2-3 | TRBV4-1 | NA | CASSQRGNTQYF
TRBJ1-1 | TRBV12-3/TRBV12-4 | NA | CASTIYTEAFF
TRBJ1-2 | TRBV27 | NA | CASRAAGGEGYTF
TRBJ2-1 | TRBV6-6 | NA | CASTPRAAPNEQFF
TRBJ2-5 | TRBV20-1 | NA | CSASLTVGETQYF
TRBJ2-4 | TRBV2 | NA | CASGRDGNIQYF
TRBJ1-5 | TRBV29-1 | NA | CSVVNRAGAPQHF
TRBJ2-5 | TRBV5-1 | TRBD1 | CASSHASGTGQETQYF
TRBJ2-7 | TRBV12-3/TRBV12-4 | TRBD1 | CASSLPAGTGPYEQYF
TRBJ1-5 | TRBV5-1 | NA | CASSLNGLEQPQHF
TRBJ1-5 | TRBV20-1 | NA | CSAEDQQGQPQHF
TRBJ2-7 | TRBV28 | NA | CASSPRGEQYF
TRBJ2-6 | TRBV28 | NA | CASSLLFSGANVLTF
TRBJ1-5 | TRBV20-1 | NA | CSASEGGSGNQPQHF
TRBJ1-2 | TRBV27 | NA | CASRTGRGANYGYTF
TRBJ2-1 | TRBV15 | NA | CATTSWGVSYNEQFF
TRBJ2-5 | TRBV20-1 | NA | CSASLPEETQYF
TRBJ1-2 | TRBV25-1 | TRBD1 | CASRDSSNYGYTF
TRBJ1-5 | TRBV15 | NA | CATSTRNQPQHF
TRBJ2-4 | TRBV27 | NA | CASSFHATTGNIQYF
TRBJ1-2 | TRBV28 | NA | CASSNRDIIYGYTF
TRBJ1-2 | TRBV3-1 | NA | CASSQTTTEKAYGYTF
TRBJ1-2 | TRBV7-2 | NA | CASSTRAYGYTF
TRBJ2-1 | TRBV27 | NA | CASRTNMGLVYEQFF
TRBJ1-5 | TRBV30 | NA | CAWSTSSNQPQHF
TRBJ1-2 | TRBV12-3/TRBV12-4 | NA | CASSPRRANYGYTF
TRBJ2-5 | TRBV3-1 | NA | CASSQGMGQETQYF
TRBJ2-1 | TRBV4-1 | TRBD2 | CASRSSSGRRNEQFF
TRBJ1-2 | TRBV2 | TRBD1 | CASSPWDSMVYGYTF
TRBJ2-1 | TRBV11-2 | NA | CASSLDGGYNEQFF
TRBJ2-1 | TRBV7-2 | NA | CASSRSGGPHNEQFF
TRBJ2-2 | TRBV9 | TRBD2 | CASSPLAANTGELFF
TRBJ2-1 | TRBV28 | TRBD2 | CASSPAGGNEQFF
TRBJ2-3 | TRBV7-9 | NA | CASSPLPGVGDTQYF
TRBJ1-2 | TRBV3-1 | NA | CASSQEYIRGYTF
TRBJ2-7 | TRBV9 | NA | CASSVGSGQIFPYEQYF
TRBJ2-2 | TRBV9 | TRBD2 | CASSPLTSGSTGELFF
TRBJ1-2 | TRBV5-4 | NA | CASRTGAAYGYTF
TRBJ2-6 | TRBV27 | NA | CASSFLSGANVLTF
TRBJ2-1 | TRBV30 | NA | CAWSALGAYNEQFF
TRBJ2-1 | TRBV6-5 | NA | CASSYSFPTPNEQFF
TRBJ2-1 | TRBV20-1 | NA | CSARGTTHNEQFF
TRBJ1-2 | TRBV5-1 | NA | CASSLEGVGYTF
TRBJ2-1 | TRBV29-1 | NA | CSVEEQRYNEQFF
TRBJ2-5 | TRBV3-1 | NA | CASSQDPAIQETQYF
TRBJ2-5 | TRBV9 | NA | CASSTGARETQYF
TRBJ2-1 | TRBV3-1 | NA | CASSQRTLQFF
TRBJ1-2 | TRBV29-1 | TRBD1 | CSALRGTAWAEDGYTF
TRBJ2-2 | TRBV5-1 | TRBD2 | CASSSVAGDPGELFF
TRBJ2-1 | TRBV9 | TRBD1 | CASSAGTGGYEQFF
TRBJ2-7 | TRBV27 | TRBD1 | CASSWTGTGAHEQYF
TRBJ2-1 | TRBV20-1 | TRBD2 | CSASNREGRGYNEQFF
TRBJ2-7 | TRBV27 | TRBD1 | CASSLQGAQLEQYF